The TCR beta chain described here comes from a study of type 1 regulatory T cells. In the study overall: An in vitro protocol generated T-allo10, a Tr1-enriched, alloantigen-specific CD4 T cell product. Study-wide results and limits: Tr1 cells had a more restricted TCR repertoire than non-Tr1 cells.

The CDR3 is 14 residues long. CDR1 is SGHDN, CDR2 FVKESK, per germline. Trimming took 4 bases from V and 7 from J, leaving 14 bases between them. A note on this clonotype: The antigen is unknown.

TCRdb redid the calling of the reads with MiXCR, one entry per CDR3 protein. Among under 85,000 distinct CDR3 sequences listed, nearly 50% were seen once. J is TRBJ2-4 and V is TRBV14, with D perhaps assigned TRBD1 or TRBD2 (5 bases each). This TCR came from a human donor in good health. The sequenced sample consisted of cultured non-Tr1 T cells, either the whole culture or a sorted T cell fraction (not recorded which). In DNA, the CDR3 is TGTGCCAGCAGCCCAAGAGGGGCTTGGAACATTCAGTACTTC. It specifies CASSPRGAWNIQYF.